The 27 T cell receptor beta chains reported below all come from one sample, sequenced in a study of T cells in Graves' hyperthyroidism and ophthalmopathy. Regions amplified from RNA transcripts were the TCR beta CDR3 regions. Initially, a first-round RT-PCR of the TCR CDR3 employed the HTBI primer set. TCRdb reprocessed the multiplex PCR reads with MiXCR, giving one entry per CDR3 protein. The sample carries about 610,000 distinct CDR3 sequences, around 46% recorded once. Sequences were obtained from peripheral blood or thyroid tissue (not recorded which). The receptors here all came from a woman between 18 and 29 years old with Graves' hyperthyroidism.

The V and J genes are TRBV7-9 and TRBJ2-5, with 7 positions matching TRBD1. Losses at the gene ends were 7 bases for V and 5 bases for J; bases not matched to a gene: 10. In germline, CDR1 is SEHNR, CDR2 FQNEAQ (reference sequence). CDR3 length: 14 amino acids. CDR3 sequence (DNA): TGTGCCAGCACCCTAGGGGGCGAGGGGGAGACCCAGTACTTC. Translation: CASTLGGEGETQYF.

This clonotype has a count of ten or more. This rearrangement joins TRBV13 to TRBJ2-7; 9 bases are a match to TRBD2. CDR3 length: 16 residues. The V gene's germline CDR1 is PRHDT and CDR2 FYEKMQ (reference sequence). The trim removed 5 bases at V and 4 bases at J, leaving 12 bases unmatched. CDR3 region: CASSPADSGSRYEQYF. In DNA form, the CDR3 reads TGTGCCAGCAGCCCGGCAGATAGCGGGAGTAGGTACGAGCAGTACTTC.

Ten or more counts support this clonotype. The rearrangement links TRBV27 to TRBJ2-7; D is unresolved. CDR3 size: 12 residues. Trimming left V 8 bases short and J 5 bases short, with 13 bases between. CDR1 is MNHEY, CDR2 SMNVEV, per germline (reference sequence). This CDR3 is CASWVVGNEQYF. The CDR3 region has the DNA TGTGCCAGCTGGGTGGTGGGAAACGAGCAGTACTTC.

This sequence joins TRBV29-1 and TRBJ1-2; D is undetermined. Germline V CDR1 and CDR2: SQVTM, ANQGSEA. The CDR3 is made up of 11 amino acids. Trimming removed 3 bases from V and 7 bases from J, with 9 bases in between. CDR3 nucleotides: TGCAGCGTTGATGATCGGGGTGGCTACACCTTC. This sequence encodes CSVDDRGGYTF.

V usage is TRBV13 and J usage is TRBJ1-2; D not certain. Germline V gene sequence: CDR1 PRHDT, CDR2 FYEKMQ (reference sequence). With 7 bases removed from V and 8 bases from J, the gap between germline ends came to 20 bases. The CDR3 is 14 amino acids. The CDR3 protein is CASNYNDRTLGYTF. The DNA of the CDR3 is TGTGCCAGCAACTATAACGATAGGACTTTAGGCTACACCTTC.

The chain employs TRBV15 and TRBJ1-1; 10 nucleotides line up with TRBD1. V lost 2 bases and J lost 7; bases outside the gene matches: 13. The CDR3 spans 17 residues. Germline V gene data show CDR1 as LNHNV and CDR2 as YYDKDF (reference sequence). The CDR3, as DNA: TGTGCCACCAGCAGAAGTCTCCGGGACAGGGGAGAGAATGAAGCTTTCTTT. It specifies CATSRSLRDRGENEAFF.

This rearrangement joins TRBV29-1 to TRBJ2-5; 12 nucleotides line up with TRBD2. The germline gives CDR1 SQVTM, CDR2 ANQGSEA. J lost 5 bases, V lost 6 bases, and 7 bases had no gene match. CDR3 length: 14 amino acids. CDR3 protein: CSVGGLAGPETQYF. The CDR3 DNA sequence: TGCAGCGTCGGCGGACTAGCGGGACCGGAGACCCAGTACTTC.

V usage is TRBV6-1 and J usage is TRBJ2-7; 9 nucleotides match TRBD2. The J call is uncertain, as TRBJ2-1 better fits the DNA end. Germline loops: CDR1 MNHNS, CDR2 SASEGT. There are 19 residues in the CDR3. CDR3: CASDRQTSGNPSSYNEQFF. DNA of the CDR3: TGTGCCAGCGACCGGCAGACTAGCGGCAATCCGAGCTCCTACAATGAGCAGTTCTTC.

This clonotype was recorded many times. V and J are TRBV12-3 or TRBV12-4 and TRBJ1-6; D is undetermined. The ends were cut back, 2 bases at V and 9 bases at J, with 2 bases in the middle. The CDR3 consists of 11 residues. The CDR3 DNA sequence: TGTGCCAGCAGTTTATCTTCACCCCTCCACTTT. Amino acids: CASSLSSPLHF.

Notes on this clonotype: This sequence may be a read error, since a much larger clone differs from it by one base. The V gene is TRBV10-3, the J gene TRBJ1-2; D is perhaps TRBD1 (6 bases). Between the trimmed V and J ends, which lost 4 bases and 3 bases, there was a span of 15 bases. Germline V lookup: CDR1 ENHRY, CDR2 SYGVKD. The CDR3 is made up of 15 amino acids. The CDR3 DNA reads as TGTGCCATCAGTGGCTACAGGGACGGCGACTATGGCTACACCTTC. This sequence encodes CAISGYRDGDYGYTF.

The CDR3 region is CSVTGLAGAVNEQYF. CDR3 nucleotide sequence: TGCAGCGTAACCGGACTAGCGGGAGCGGTCAACGAGCAGTACTTC. The rearrangement joins TRBV29-1 to TRBJ2-7, with 13 bases fitting TRBD2. V lost 6 bases, J lost 5 bases, and 10 bases stayed unmatched. The V gene's germline CDR1 is SQVTM and CDR2 ANQGSEA. This CDR3 contains 15 residues.

The J gene is TRBJ2-2, the V gene TRBV5-1, with 12 positions matching TRBD2. This CDR3 contains 17 residues. From germline, CDR1 is SGHRS and CDR2 YFSETQ. Trimming took 2 bases from V and 6 from J; bases not matched to a gene: 8. CDR3 coding DNA: TGCGCCAGCAGCTTCCCCCTAGCGGGAGGGTCCGCCGGGGAGCTGTTTTTT. Translating gives CASSFPLAGGSAGELFF. Drawing the rest from reference TRBV5-1 and TRBJ2-2, the complete variable domain is KAGVTQTPRYLIKTRGQQVTLSCSPISGHRSVSWYQQTPGQGLQFLFEYFSETQRNKGNFPGRFSGRQFSNSRSEMNVSTLELGDSALYLCASSFPLAGGSAGELFFGEGSRLTVL.

This clonotype was counted ten times or more. The chain links TRBV20-1 to TRBJ2-3, with D tentatively TRBD1 or TRBD2 (6 bases each). Trimming took off 5 bases at V and 4 bases at J, with 22 bases between the two ends. This CDR3 contains 16 residues. Per the germline V gene, CDR1 is DFQATT and CDR2 is SNEGSKA (reference sequence). In DNA form, the CDR3 reads TGCAGTGCTGATGAGTCACTAGCAGGGGCATCAGATACGCAGTATTTT. This sequence encodes CSADESLAGASDTQYF.

In this sample, this clonotype turned up many times. This chain links TRBV12-3 or TRBV12-4 with TRBJ1-2, with no clear D. The CDR3 runs 13 residues. The V end lost 6 bases, the J end lost 2 bases, and 10 bases lay between the germline ends. The CDR3 sequence: CASRPGRNYGYTF. In DNA, the CDR3 is TGTGCCAGCAGACCGGGAAGGAACTATGGCTACACCTTC.

This clonotype was picked up many times. The chain joins TRBV19 to TRBJ2-7; 8 bases match TRBD1. The V and J ends lost 7 bases and 6 bases, in that order; junction bases with no gene match: 5. The germline gives CDR1 LNHDA, CDR2 SQIVND (reference sequence). CDR3 length equals 12 residues. In nucleotides, the CDR3 is TGTGCCAGTAAAAAAGACAGGGGCGAGCAGTACTTC. The encoded protein is CASKKDRGEQYF.

This rearrangement joins TRBV2 to TRBJ1-5; possible D gene TRBD1, 6 bases. CDR3 length: 13 amino acids. Trimming shortened V by 7 bases and J by 4 bases, and 11 bases separated the two germline ends. The germline V gene encodes CDR1 SNHLY and CDR2 FYNNEI. The CDR3 sequence: CASTGQQNQPQHF. Written as DNA, the CDR3 is TGTGCCAGCACCGGACAGCAAAATCAGCCCCAGCATTTT.

Regarding this clonotype: A single base separates this from a much larger clone, so it may be a read error. CDR3 protein: CASSQTSGELFF. CDR3 nucleotide sequence: TGTGCCAGCAGCCAGACTAGCGGGGAGCTGTTTTTT. The chain recombines TRBV7-9 with TRBJ2-2; D may be TRBD2 (6 bases). V lost 5 bases and J 7 bases, leaving 8 bases between the germline ends. Germline V gives CDR1 SEHNR, CDR2 FQNEAQ (reference sequence). This CDR3 region has 12 residues. Supplemented by reference TRBV7-9 and TRBJ2-2, the full variable domain reads DTGVSQNPRHKITKRGQNVTFRCDPISEHNRLYWYRQTLGQGPEFLTYFQNEAQLEKSRLLSDRFSAERPKGSFSTLEIQRTEQGDSAMYLCASSQTSGELFFGEGSRLTVL.

This clonotype was picked up many times. J is TRBJ2-7 and V is TRBV10-3; TRBD1 aligns across 9 bases. CDR1 and CDR2 from the germline V gene are ENHRY and SYGVKD. The CDR3 sequence is 15 residues long. V gave up 6 bases and J gave up 5 bases; unmatched junction bases: 11. The CDR3 coding sequence is TGTGCCATCAGAGGAGGGACAGGGTTTTCTCACGAGCAGTACTTC. This sequence encodes CAIRGGTGFSHEQYF.

This clonotype has a count of ten or more. The chain has TRBV4-3 and TRBJ2-7; no reliable D call. The CDR3 is made up of 14 amino acids. Germline V lookup: CDR1 LGHNA, CDR2 YSLEER. Trimming left V 3 bases short and J 6 bases short, with 15 bases between. The CDR3 sequence is CASSQQVSSPEQYF. The DNA of the CDR3 is TGCGCCAGCAGCCAGCAAGTTAGTTCCCCCGAGCAGTACTTC.

The table lists this clonotype with many counts. V and J are TRBV12-3 or TRBV12-4 and TRBJ1-3, with a weak D call TRBD1 (5 bases). The CDR3 is made up of 16 amino acids. V shed 5 bases and J shed 0 bases, with 14 bases lying between them. This CDR3 reads CASSPLTGFSGNTIYF. In DNA form, the CDR3 reads TGTGCCAGCAGTCCATTAACAGGCTTCTCTGGAAACACCATATATTTT.

Details on this clonotype: The missing conserved phenylalanine or tryptophan at the end of this CDR3 makes a read error likely. No DNA is shown, since the ends of the CDR3 on it are uncertain; the CDR3 is the one TCRdb lists. The chain recombines TRBV7-2 with TRBJ1-4; the table's D call of TRBD1 was not tested on the DNA. With termini counted, the CDR3 has 9 amino acids. CDR1 SGHTA and CDR2 FQGNSA come from the germline V gene. The CDR3 loop is CASSLGQSV.

As regards this clonotype: The CDR3 does not close with the conserved phenylalanine or tryptophan, likely indicating a read error. Because the CDR3's place on the DNA is in doubt, the DNA is left out and the CDR3 is given as listed by TCRdb. The chain joins TRBV5-1 to TRBJ2-6; the tabulated D call, TRBD2, remains unverified against the DNA. Germline-derived CDR1 and CDR2 are SGHRS and YFSETQ. With termini counted, the CDR3 has 11 amino acids. The CDR3 sequence is CASSLGTVDDT.

The chain has TRBV29-1 and TRBJ2-7; D possibly corresponds to TRBD1 (6 bases). Germline V lookup: CDR1 SQVTM, CDR2 ANQGSEA. The CDR3 is 13 amino acids. Trimming stripped 8 bases from V and 2 bases from J, with 16 bases between. CDR3 in DNA: TGCAGCATCAGGGGTGTAGGCACCTACGAGCAGTACTTC. Translating it yields CSIRGVGTYEQYF.

This clonotype was observed a handful of times. The chain carries TRBV27 and TRBJ2-2; D gene ambiguous. CDR3 length: 12 amino acids. Trimming took off 5 bases at V and 7 bases at J, with 8 bases between the two ends. From germline, CDR1 is MNHEY and CDR2 SMNVEV (reference sequence). CDR3 bases: TGTGCCAGCAGTGGGGTCGGCGGGGAGCTGTTTTTT. This gives the protein CASSGVGGELFF.

As for this clonotype: A read error is possible here, since a much larger clone lies one base away. V and J are TRBV9 and TRBJ1-4; D not certain. Germline values: CDR1 SGDLS, CDR2 YYNGEE. CDR3 size: 14 residues. The CDR3 protein is CASSPQLEDGKLSF. The CDR3 DNA reads as TGTGCCAGCAGCCCCCAGCTCGAAGATGGAAAACTGTCTTTT. The whole variable domain, remainder taken from reference TRBV9 and TRBJ1-4, is DSGVTQTPKHLITATGQRVTLRCSPRSGDLSVYWYQQSLDQGLQFLIQYYNGEERAKGNILERFSAQQFPDLHSELNLSSLELGDSALYFCASSPQLEDGKLSFGSGTQLSVL.

The chain links TRBV12-3 or TRBV12-4 to TRBJ2-1; 10 positions agree with TRBD1. This CDR3 contains 11 residues. Trimming at V came to 8 bases and at J to 10 bases, leaving 2 bases not matched to a gene. This chain's CDR3 is CASGQGEEQFF. The CDR3 coding sequence is TGTGCCAGCGGACAGGGGGAAGAGCAGTTCTTC.

This clonotype has at least ten counts. This rearrangement joins TRBV4-2 to TRBJ2-6; 11 bases are shared with TRBD2. The ends lost 4 bases at V and 0 bases at J; junction bases unmatched: 2. CDR3 length: 17 amino acids. CDR1 is LGHNA and CDR2 is YNFKEQ in the germline V gene. The CDR3, as DNA: TGTGCCAGCAGCCCCGGGACTAGCGGCTCTGGGGCCAACGTCCTGACTTTC. Translation: CASSPGTSGSGANVLTF.